This T cell receptor beta chain was observed in a study of radiotherapy plus CTLA-4 blockade in lung cancer. Study-wide findings and caveats: Reported findings show early blood T cell clone dynamics, with interferon-beta, best predicted response. Tumor-origin TCR clones grew in blood after radiotherapy plus ipilimumab.

The protocol was immunoSEQ multiplex PCR, while the TCRdb copy is restricted to in-frame clones and leaves out a portion. Among some 73,000 clones, under 85% were seen once, and the ten largest hold approximately 0.8%. Concerning this clone: Its antigen is not known.

V lost 0 bases and J lost 12; bases outside the gene matches: 4. CDR1 and CDR2 from the germline V gene are MNHEY and SVGAGI. The CDR3 is 15 residues long. Participants had chemo-refractory metastatic non-small-cell lung cancer and were treated with focal radiation plus ipilimumab CTLA-4 blockade. This sequence was found in a human donor with non-small cell lung cancer who had stable disease on radiotherapy plus ipilimumab. The rearrangement uses TRBV6-5 and TRBJ2-1; the match to TRBD2 covers 14 bases. The material was peripheral blood, obtained from a patient treated with radiotherapy plus ipilimumab. The CDR3 DNA is TGTGCCAGCAGTTACTCGGGACTAGCGGGAGCGGGGCAGTTCTTC. Translated: CASSYSGLAGAGQFF.